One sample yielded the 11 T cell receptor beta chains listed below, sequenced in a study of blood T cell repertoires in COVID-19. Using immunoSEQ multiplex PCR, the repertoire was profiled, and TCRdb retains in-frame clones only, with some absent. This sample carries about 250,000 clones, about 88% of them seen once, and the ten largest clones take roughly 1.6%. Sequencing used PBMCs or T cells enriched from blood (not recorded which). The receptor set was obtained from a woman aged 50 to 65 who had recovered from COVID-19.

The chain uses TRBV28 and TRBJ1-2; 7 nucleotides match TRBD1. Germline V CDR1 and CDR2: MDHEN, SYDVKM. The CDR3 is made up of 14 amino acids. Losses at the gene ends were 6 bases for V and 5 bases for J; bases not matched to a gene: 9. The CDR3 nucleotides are TGTGCCAGCAGCCTCCCAGGGGGAATTTATGGCTACACCTTC. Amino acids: CASSLPGGIYGYTF.

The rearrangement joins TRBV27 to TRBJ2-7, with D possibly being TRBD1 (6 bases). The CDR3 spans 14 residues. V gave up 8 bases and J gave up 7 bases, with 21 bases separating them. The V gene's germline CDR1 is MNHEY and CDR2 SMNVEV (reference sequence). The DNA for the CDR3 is TGTGCCAGCCGTCAGATCACAGGGTCGGGGGAGCAGTACTTC. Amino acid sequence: CASRQITGSGEQYF.

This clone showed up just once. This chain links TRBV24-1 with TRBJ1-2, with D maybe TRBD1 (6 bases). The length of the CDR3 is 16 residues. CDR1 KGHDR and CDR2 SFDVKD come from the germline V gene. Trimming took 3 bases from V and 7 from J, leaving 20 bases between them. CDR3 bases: TGTGCCACCAGTGATACCAGGGGTTCTACTAGGGGTGGCTACACCTTC. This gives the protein CATSDTRGSTRGGYTF.

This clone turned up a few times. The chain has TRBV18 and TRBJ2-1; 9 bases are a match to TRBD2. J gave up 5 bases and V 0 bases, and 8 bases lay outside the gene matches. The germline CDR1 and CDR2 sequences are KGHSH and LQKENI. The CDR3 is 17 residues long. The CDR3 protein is CASSPPGSLAGNNEQFF. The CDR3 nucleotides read TGTGCCAGCTCACCACCCGGTTCTCTAGCGGGAAACAATGAGCAGTTCTTC.

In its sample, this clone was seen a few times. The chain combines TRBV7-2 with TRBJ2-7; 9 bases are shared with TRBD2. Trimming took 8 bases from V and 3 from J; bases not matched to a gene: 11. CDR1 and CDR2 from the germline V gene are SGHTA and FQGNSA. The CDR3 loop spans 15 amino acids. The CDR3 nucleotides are TGTGCCAGCTCCCCTGGTATACTAGCGGGCTACGAGCAGTACTTC. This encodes CASSPGILAGYEQYF.

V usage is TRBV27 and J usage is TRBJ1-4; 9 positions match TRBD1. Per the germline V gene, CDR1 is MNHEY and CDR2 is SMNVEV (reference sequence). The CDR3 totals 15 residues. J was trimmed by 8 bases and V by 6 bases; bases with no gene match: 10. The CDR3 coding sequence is TGTGCCAGCAGGAGGCCCGGGACAGGGATCGAAAAACTGTTTTTT. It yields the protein CASRRPGTGIEKLFF.

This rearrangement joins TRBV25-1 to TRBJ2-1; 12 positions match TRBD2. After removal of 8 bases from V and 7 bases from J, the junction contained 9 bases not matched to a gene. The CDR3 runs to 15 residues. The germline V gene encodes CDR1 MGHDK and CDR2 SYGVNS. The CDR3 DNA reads TGTGCCAGCTCCAGACTAGCGGGAGTCGAGAATGAGCAGTTCTTC. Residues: CASSRLAGVENEQFF.

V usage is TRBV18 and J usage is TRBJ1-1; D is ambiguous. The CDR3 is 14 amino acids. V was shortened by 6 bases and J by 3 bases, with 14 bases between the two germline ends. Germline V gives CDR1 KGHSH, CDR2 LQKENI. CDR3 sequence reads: CASSRGTADTEAFF. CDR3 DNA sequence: TGTGCCAGCTCCCGTGGTACAGCTGACACTGAAGCTTTCTTT.

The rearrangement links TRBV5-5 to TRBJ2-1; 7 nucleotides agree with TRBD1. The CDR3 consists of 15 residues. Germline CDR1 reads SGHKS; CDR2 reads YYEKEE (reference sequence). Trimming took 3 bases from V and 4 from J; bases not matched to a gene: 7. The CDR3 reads CASSSSGQTYNEQFF. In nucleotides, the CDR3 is TGTGCCAGCAGCTCTTCGGGACAGACTTACAATGAGCAGTTCTTC. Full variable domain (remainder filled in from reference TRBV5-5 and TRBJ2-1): DAGVTQSPTHLIKTRGQQVTLRCSPISGHKSVSWYQQVLGQGPQFIFQYYEKEERGRGNFPDRFSARQFPNYSSELNVNALLLGDSALYLCASSSSGQTYNEQFFGPGTRLTVL.

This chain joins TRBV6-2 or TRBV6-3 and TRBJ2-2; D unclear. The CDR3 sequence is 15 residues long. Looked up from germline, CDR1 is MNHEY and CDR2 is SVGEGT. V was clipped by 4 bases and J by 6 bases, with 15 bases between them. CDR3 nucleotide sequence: TGTGCCAGCAGTTCCCCAACTCTAGGCCCCGGGGAGCTGTTTTTT. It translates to CASSSPTLGPGELFF.

CDR3 bases: TGCAGCGTTGCACTAGCCGGAGGTGGGGAGCTGTTTTTT. It yields the protein CSVALAGGGELFF. The chain is built from TRBV29-1 and TRBJ2-2; tentative D call: TRBD2 (6 bases). V lost 4 bases and J 8 bases, leaving 14 bases between the germline ends. The CDR3 is 13 amino acids. Germline CDR1 is SQVTM and CDR2 is ANQGSEA.